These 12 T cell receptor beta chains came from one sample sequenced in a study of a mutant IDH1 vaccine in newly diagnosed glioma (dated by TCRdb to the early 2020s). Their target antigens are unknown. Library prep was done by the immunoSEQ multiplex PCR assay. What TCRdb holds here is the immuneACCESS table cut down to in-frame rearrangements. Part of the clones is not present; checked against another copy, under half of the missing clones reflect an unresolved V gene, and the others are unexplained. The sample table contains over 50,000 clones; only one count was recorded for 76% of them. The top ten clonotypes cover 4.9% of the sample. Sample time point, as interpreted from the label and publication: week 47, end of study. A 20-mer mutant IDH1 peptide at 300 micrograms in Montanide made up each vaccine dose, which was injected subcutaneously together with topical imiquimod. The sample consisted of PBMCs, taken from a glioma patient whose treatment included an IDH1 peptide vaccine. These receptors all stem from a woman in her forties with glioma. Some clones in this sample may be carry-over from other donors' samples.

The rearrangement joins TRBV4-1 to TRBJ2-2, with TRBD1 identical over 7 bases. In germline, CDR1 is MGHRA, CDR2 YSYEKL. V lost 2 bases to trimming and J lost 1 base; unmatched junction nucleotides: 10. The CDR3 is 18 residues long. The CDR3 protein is CASSQSGTGAKNTGELFF. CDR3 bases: TGCGCCAGCAGCCAATCAGGTACAGGGGCGAAGAACACCGGGGAGCTGTTTTTT.

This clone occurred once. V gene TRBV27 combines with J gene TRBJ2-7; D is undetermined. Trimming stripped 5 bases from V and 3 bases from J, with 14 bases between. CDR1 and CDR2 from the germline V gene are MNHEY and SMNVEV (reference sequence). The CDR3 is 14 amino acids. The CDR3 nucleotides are TGTGCCAGCAGTCCCATGGGATTCAGCTACGAGCAGTACTTC. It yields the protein CASSPMGFSYEQYF.

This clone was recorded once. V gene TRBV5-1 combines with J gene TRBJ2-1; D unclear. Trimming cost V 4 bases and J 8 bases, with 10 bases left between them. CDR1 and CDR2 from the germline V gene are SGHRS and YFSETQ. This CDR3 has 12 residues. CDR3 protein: CASSPARDEQFF. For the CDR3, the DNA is TGCGCCAGCAGCCCCGCTAGGGATGAGCAGTTCTTC.

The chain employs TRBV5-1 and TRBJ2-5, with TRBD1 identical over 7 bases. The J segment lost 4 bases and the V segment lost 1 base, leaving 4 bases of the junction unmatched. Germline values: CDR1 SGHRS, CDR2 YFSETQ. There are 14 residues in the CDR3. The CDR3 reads CASSLTGVIETQYF. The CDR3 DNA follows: TGCGCCAGCAGCTTGACAGGGGTGATAGAGACCCAGTACTTC.

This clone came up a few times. The CDR3 reads CGRGTHTEAFF. The CDR3 DNA sequence: TGTGGAAGGGGGACCCACACTGAAGCTTTCTTT. The rearrangement uses TRBV2 and TRBJ1-1; maybe TRBD1 (6 bases). The CDR3 sequence is 11 residues long. Germline assignment: CDR1 SNHLY and CDR2 FYNNEI.

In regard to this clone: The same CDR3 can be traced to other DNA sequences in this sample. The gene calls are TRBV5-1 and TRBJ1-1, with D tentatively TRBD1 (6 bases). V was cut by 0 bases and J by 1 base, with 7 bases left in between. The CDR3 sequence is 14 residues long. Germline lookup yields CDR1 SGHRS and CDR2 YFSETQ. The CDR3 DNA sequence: TGCGCCAGCAGCTTGGCGGGGGCGAACACTGAAGCTTTCTTT. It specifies CASSLAGANTEAFF.

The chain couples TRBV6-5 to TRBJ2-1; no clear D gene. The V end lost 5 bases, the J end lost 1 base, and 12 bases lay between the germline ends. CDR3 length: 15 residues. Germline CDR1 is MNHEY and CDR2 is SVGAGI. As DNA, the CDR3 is TGTGCCAGCAGTACCCGCAGCTATTCCTACAATGAGCAGTTCTTC. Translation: CASSTRSYSYNEQFF.

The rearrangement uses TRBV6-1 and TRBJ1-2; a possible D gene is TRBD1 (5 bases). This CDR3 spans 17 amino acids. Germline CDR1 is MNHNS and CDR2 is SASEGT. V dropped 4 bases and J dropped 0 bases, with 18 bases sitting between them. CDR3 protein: CASSASGGQSPNYGYTF. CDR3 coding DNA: TGTGCCAGCAGTGCCTCGGGGGGTCAGAGCCCTAACTATGGCTACACCTTC.

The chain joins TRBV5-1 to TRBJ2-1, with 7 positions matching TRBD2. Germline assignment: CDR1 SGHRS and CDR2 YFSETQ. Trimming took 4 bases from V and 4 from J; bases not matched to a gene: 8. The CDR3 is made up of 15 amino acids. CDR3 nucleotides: TGCGCCAGCAGCGGGGAGGGGCGCCGTTACAATGAGCAGTTCTTC. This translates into CASSGEGRRYNEQFF. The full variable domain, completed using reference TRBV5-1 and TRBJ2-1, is KAGVTQTPRYLIKTRGQQVTLSCSPISGHRSVSWYQQTPGQGLQFLFEYFSETQRNKGNFPGRFSGRQFSNSRSEMNVSTLELGDSALYLCASSGEGRRYNEQFFGPGTRLTVL.

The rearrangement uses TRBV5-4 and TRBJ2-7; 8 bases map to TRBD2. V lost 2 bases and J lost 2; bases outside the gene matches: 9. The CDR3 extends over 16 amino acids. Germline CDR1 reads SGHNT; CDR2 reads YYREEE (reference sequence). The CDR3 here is CASSLEGGRKTYEQYF. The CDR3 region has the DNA TGTGCCAGCAGCTTAGAAGGCGGGAGGAAGACCTACGAGCAGTACTTC.

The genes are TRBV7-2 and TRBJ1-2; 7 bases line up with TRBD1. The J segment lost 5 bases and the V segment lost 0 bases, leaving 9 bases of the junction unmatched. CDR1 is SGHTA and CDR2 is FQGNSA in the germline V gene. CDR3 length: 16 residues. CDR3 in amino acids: CASSLAPGARGYGYTF. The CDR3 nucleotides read TGTGCCAGCAGCTTAGCGCCAGGTGCCAGGGGGTATGGCTACACCTTC.

The CDR3 protein is CASSQDLRRGYYQETQYF. The CDR3 DNA sequence: TGCGCCAGCAGCCAAGATCTCCGGCGGGGATATTACCAAGAGACCCAGTACTTC. This chain links TRBV4-3 with TRBJ2-5; D might be TRBD2 (6 bases). The V gene lost 0 bases and the J gene lost 0 bases, with 17 bases spanning the gap. CDR1 and CDR2 (germline): LGHNA, YSLEER. The CDR3 has 18 amino acids.